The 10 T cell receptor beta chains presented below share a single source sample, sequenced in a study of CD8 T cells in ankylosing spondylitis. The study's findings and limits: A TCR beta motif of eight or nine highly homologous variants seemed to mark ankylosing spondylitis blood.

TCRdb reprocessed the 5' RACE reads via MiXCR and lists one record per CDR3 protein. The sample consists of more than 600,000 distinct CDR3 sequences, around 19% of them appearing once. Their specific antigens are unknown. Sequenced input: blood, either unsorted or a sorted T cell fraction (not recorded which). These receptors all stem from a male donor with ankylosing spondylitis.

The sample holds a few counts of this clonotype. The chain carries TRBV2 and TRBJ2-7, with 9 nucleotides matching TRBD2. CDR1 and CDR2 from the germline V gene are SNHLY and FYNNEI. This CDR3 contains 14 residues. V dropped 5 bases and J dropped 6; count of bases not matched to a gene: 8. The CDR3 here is CASSQRGARAEQYF. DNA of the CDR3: TGTGCCAGCAGTCAGCGGGGGGCCCGCGCCGAGCAGTACTTC.

The CDR3 DNA sequence: TGTGCCAGCAGTCCCCCGAAGAGACACTATGGCTACACCTTC. Protein sequence: CASSPPKRHYGYTF. The chain joins TRBV28 to TRBJ1-2; D is uncertain. Germline CDR1 reads MDHEN; CDR2 reads SYDVKM. The V and J ends lost 5 bases and 3 bases respectively, with 13 bases between them. The CDR3 has 14 amino acids.

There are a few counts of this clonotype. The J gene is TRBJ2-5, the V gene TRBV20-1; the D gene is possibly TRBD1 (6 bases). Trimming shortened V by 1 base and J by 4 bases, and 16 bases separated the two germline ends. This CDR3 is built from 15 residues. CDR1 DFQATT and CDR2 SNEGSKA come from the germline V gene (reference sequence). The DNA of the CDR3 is TGCAGTGCTAGAGCTCCGACAGGCTCGGGAGAGACCCAGTACTTC. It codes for CSARAPTGSGETQYF.

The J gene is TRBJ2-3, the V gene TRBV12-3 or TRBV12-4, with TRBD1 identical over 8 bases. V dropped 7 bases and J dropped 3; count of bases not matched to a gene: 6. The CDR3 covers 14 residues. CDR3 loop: CASTPTGATDTQYF. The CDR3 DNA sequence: TGTGCCAGCACCCCGACAGGGGCGACAGATACGCAGTATTTT.

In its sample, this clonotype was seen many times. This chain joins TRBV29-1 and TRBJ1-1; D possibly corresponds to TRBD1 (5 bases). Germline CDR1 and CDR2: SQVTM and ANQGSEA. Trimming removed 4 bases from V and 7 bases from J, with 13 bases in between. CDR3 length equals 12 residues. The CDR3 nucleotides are TGCAGCGTTGCATGGGGGAGCGGTGAAGCTTTCTTT. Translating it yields CSVAWGSGEAFF.

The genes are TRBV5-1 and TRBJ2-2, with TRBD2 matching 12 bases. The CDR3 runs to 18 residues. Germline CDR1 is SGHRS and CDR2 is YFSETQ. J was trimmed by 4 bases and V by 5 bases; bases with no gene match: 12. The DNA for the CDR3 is TGCGCCAGCAGGACTAGCGGGAGTTCGGTAGTCGGCACCGGGGAGCTGTTTTTT. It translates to CASRTSGSSVVGTGELFF.

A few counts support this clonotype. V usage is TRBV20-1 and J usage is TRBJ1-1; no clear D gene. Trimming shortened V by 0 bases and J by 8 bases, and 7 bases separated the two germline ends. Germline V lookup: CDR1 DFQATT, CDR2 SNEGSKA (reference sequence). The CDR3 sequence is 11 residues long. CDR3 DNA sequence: TGCAGTGCTAGAGATGCAGGAGAAGCTTTCTTT. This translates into CSARDAGEAFF.

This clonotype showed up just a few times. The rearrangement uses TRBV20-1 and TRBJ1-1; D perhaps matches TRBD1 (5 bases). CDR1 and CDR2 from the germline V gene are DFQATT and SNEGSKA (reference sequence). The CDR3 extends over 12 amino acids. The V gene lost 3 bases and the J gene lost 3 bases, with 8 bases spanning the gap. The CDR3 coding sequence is TGCAGTGCTAGTCCCAGGGACACTGAAGCTTTCTTT. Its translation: CSASPRDTEAFF.

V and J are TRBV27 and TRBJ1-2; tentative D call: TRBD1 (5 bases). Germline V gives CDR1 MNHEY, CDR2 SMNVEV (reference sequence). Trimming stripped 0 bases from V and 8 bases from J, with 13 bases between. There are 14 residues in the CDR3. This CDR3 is CASSLSDGTGGYTF. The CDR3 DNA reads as TGTGCCAGCAGTTTATCCGACGGGACGGGGGGCTACACCTTC.

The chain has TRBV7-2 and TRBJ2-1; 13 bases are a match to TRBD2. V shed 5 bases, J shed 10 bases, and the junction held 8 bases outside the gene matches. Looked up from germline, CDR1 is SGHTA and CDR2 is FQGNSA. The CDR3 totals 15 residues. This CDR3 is CASSERTSGSLEQFF. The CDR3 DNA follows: TGTGCCAGCAGCGAGAGGACTAGCGGGAGTTTGGAGCAGTTCTTC.